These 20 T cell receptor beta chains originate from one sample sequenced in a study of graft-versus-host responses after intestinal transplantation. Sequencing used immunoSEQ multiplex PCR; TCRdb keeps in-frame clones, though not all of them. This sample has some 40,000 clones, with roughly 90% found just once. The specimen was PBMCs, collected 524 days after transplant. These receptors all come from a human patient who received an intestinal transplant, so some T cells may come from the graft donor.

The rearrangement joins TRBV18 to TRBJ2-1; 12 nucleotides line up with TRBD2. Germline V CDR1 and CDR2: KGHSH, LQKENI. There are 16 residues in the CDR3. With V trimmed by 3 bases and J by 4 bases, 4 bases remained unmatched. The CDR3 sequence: CASSPRLAGEYNEQFF. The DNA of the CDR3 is TGTGCCAGCTCACCTAGACTAGCGGGAGAGTACAATGAGCAGTTCTTC.

Here the CDR3 reads CASSERVAGGRGNEQFF. CDR3 coding DNA: TGTGCCAGCAGTGAACGGGTAGCGGGAGGTCGTGGCAATGAGCAGTTCTTC. The chain links TRBV6-1 to TRBJ2-1; 10 bases align to TRBD2. CDR3 length equals 17 residues. Losses at the gene ends were 2 bases for V and 6 bases for J; bases not matched to a gene: 10. Germline V gene lookup returns CDR1 MNHNS and CDR2 SASEGT.

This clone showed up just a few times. The CDR3, as DNA: TGTGCCAGCAGCTTTACCGGGACTAGCGTGGATGAGCAGTTCTTC. This encodes CASSFTGTSVDEQFF. The J gene is TRBJ2-1, the V gene TRBV7-9; TRBD2 aligns across 10 bases. The CDR3 consists of 15 residues. Per the germline V gene, CDR1 is SEHNR and CDR2 is FQNEAQ (reference sequence). Trimming at V came to 3 bases and at J to 8 bases, leaving 7 bases not matched to a gene.

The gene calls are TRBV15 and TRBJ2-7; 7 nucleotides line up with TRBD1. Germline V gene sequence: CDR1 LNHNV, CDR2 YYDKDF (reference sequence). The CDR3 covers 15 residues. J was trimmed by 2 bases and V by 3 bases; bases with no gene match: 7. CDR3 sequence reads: CATSRGEGAPYEQYF. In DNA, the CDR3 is TGTGCCACCAGCAGGGGAGAGGGGGCCCCCTACGAGCAGTACTTC.

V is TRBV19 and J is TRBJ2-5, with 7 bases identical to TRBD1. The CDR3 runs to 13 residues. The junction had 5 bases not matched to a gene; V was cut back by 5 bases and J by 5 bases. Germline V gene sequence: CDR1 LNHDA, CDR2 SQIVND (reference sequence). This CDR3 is CASSPGQTETQYF. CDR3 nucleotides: TGTGCCAGTAGTCCGGGACAGACGGAGACCCAGTACTTC.

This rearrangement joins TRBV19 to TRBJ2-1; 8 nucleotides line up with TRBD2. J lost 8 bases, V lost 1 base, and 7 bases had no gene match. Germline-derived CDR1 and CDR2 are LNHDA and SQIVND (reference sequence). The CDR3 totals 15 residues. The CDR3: CASSIGERERDEQFF. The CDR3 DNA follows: TGTGCCAGTAGTATAGGCGAGCGGGAGAGGGATGAGCAGTTCTTC.

The CDR3 loop is CASRSSSGRKNSPLHF. The CDR3 bases are TGTGCCAGCAGGTCGTCCTCAGGACGCAAAAATTCACCCCTCCACTTT. The chain combines TRBV27 with TRBJ1-6; D not resolved. Trimming took off 6 bases at V and 7 bases at J, with 19 bases between the two ends. This CDR3 is built from 16 residues. CDR1 is MNHEY and CDR2 is SMNVEV in the germline V gene (reference sequence).

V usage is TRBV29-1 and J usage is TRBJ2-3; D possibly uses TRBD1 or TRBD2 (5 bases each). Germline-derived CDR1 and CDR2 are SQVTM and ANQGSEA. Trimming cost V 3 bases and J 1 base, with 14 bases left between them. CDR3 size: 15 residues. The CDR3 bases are TGCAGCGTTGACGGGACCCGGGAACGCACAGATACGCAGTATTTT. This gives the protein CSVDGTRERTDTQYF.

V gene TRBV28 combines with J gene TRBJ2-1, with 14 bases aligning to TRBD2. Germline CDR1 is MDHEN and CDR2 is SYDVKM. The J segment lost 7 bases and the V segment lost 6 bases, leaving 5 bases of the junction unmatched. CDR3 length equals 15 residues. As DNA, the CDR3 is TGTGCCAGCAGCAAGACTAGCGGGAGGGGTAATGAGCAGTTCTTC. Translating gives CASSKTSGRGNEQFF.

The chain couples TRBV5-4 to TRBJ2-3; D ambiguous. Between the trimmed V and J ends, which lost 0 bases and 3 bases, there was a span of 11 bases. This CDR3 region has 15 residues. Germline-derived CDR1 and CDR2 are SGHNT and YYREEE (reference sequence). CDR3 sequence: CASSLDRHPTDTQYF. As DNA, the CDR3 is TGTGCCAGCAGCTTGGATCGACATCCGACAGATACGCAGTATTTT.

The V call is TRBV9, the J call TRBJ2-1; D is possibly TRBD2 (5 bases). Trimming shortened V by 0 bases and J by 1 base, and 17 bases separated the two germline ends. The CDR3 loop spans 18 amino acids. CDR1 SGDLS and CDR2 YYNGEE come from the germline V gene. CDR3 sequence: CASSVDPVFGGSYNEQFF. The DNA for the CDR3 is TGTGCCAGCAGCGTAGACCCCGTGTTTGGCGGGTCCTACAATGAGCAGTTCTTC.

The CDR3 DNA follows: TGTGCCACCAGCAGAGAGGAGGGGACAGAAGCCCCCTACGAGCAGTACTTC. It translates to CATSREEGTEAPYEQYF. The rearrangement links TRBV15 to TRBJ2-7; tentatively, D is TRBD1 (7 bases). CDR3 length equals 17 residues. V lost 0 bases and J lost 2, with 17 bases in between. Germline V gene lookup returns CDR1 LNHNV and CDR2 YYDKDF (reference sequence).

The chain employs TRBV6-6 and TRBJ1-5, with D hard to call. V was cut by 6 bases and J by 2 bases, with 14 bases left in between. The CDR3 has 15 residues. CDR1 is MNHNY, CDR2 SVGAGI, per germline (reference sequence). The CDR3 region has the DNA TGTGCCAGCAGCCCTAACCGGTGGGGCAATCAGCCCCAGCATTTT. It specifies CASSPNRWGNQPQHF.

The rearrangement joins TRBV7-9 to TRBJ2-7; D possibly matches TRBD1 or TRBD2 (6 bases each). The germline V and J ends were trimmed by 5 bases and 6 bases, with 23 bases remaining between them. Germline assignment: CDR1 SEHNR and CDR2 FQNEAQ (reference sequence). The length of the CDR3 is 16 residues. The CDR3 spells CASSERQAGFGREQYF. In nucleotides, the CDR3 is TGTGCCAGCAGCGAGCGACAGGCGGGATTTGGACGCGAGCAGTACTTC.

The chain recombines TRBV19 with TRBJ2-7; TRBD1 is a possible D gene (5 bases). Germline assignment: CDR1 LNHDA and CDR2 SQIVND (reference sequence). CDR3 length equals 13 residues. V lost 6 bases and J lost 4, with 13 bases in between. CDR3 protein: CASSAGNSYEQYF. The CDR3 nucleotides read TGTGCCAGTAGCGCAGGGAACAGTTACGAGCAGTACTTC.

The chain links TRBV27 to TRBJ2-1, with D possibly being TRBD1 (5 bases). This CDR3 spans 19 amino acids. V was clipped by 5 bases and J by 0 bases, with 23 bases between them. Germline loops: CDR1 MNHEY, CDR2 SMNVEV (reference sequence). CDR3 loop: CASSPLYRVDSFSYNEQFF. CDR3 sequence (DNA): TGTGCCAGCAGTCCTTTATATCGGGTCGACAGTTTCTCCTACAATGAGCAGTTCTTC.

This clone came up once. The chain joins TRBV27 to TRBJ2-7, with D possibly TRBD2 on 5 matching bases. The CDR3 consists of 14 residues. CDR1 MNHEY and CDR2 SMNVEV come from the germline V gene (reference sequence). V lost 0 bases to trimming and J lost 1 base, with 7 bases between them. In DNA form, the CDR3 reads TGTGCCAGCAGTTTATCAAGAGGGTCCTACGAGCAGTACTTC. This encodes CASSLSRGSYEQYF.

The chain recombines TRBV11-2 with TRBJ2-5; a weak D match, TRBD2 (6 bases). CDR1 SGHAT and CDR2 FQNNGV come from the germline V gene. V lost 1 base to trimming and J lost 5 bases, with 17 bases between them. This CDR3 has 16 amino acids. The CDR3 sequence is CASSLGITGSWETQYF. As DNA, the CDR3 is TGTGCCAGCAGCTTAGGGATCACCGGGAGTTGGGAGACCCAGTACTTC.

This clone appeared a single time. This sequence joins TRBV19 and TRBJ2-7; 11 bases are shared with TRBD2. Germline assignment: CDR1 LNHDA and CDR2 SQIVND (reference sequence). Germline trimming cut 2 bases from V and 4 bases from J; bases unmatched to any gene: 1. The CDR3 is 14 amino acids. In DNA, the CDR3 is TGTGCCAGTAGTATAACTAGCGGGAGATACGAGCAGTACTTC. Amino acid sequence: CASSITSGRYEQYF. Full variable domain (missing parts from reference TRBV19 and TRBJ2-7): DGGITQSPKYLFRKEGQNVTLSCEQNLNHDAMYWYRQDPGQGLRLIYYSQIVNDFQKGDIAEGYSVSREKKESFPLTVTSAQKNPTAFYLCASSITSGRYEQYFGPGTRLTVT.

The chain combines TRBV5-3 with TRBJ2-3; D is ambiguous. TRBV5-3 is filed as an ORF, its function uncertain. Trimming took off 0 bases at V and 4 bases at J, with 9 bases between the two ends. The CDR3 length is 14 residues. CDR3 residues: CARSLGERADTQYF. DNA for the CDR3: TGTGCCAGAAGCTTGGGGGAAAGGGCAGATACGCAGTATTTT.